A single sample is the source of the 14 T cell receptor beta chains below, sequenced in a study of Graves' ophthalmopathy and Graves' hyperthyroidism. For repertoire sequencing, the TCR beta CDR3 regions were amplified from RNA transcripts. Amplification began with first-round RT-PCR using HTBI primers, then second-round multiplex PCR was performed. A single record per CDR3 protein comes from TCRdb applying MiXCR to the multiplex PCR reads. The repertoire includes about 620,000 distinct CDR3 sequences, 22% of them detected once, and roughly 6.9% sits in the top ten. The sequencing input was peripheral blood. Every receptor here comes from a woman under 30 with stable Graves' hyperthyroidism. Some clones in this sample may be carry-over from other donors' samples.

This chain joins TRBV6-1 and TRBJ2-7, with D perhaps matching TRBD1 (5 bases). V lost 6 bases and J lost 4, with 16 bases in between. CDR1 MNHNS and CDR2 SASEGT come from the germline V gene. The CDR3 loop spans 14 amino acids. CDR3: CASSTQRGVYEQYF. The CDR3 region has the DNA TGTGCCAGCAGCACACAAAGGGGCGTGTACGAGCAGTACTTC.

The chain couples TRBV28 to TRBJ1-1, with 8 bases lining up with TRBD1. CDR3 length equals 15 residues. Germline-derived CDR1 and CDR2 are MDHEN and SYDVKM. Trimming at V came to 3 bases and at J to 4 bases, leaving 7 bases not matched to a gene. The CDR3 sequence: CASSFGRGRITEAFF. In nucleotides, the CDR3 is TGTGCCAGCAGTTTCGGCAGGGGGCGGATCACTGAAGCTTTCTTT.

This clonotype was observed many times. The genes are TRBV20-1 and TRBJ1-5; no clear D. The CDR3 contains 14 residues. Germline V lookup: CDR1 DFQATT, CDR2 SNEGSKA (reference sequence). Trimming took off 3 bases at V and 0 bases at J, with 9 bases between the two ends. The CDR3 sequence is CSASLGPSNQPQHF. Written as DNA, the CDR3 is TGCAGTGCTAGTCTGGGCCCTAGCAATCAGCCCCAGCATTTT.

The chain uses TRBV12-3 or TRBV12-4 and TRBJ1-2; 7 nucleotides align to TRBD1. The CDR3 has 14 residues. V shed 5 bases, J shed 7 bases, and the junction held 10 bases outside the gene matches. The CDR3 DNA reads as TGTGCCAGCAGTCCCCCGGGACAGATAACTGGCTACACCTTC. Its protein product is CASSPPGQITGYTF.

This clonotype has just a few counts. The chain is built from TRBV6-1 and TRBJ1-5; no clear D gene. Germline assignment: CDR1 MNHNS and CDR2 SASEGT. V dropped 10 bases and J dropped 4 bases, with 11 bases sitting between them. The CDR3 extends over 12 amino acids. The CDR3 nucleotides are TGTGCCACGGGAGGTGGGAATCAGCCCCAGCATTTT. Its protein product is CATGGGNQPQHF.

This clonotype was counted ten times or more. The DNA of the CDR3 is TGTGCCAGCGCTGGGACGGAATATGGCTACACCTTC. It translates to CASAGTEYGYTF. This chain joins TRBV6-1 and TRBJ1-2; TRBD1 might be the D (5 bases). Germline loops: CDR1 MNHNS, CDR2 SASEGT. This CDR3 has 12 amino acids. Trimming removed 8 bases at V and 5 bases at J, with 12 bases between.

The rearrangement uses TRBV2 and TRBJ1-2; perhaps TRBD1 as D (5 bases). Germline CDR1 is SNHLY and CDR2 is FYNNEI. Trimming removed 3 bases from V and 5 bases from J, with 10 bases in between. CDR3 length: 13 amino acids. The CDR3 nucleotides read TGTGCCAGCAGTGATATCGGGGGGTATGGCTACACCTTC. It is translated as CASSDIGGYGYTF.

There are many counts of this clonotype. The V gene is TRBV12-3 or TRBV12-4, the J gene TRBJ1-2; D is possibly TRBD1 (5 bases). This CDR3 has 13 amino acids. The germline V and J ends were trimmed by 3 bases and 4 bases, with 9 bases remaining between them. CDR3 sequence reads: CASSFDSTYGYTF. In DNA form, the CDR3 reads TGTGCCAGCAGTTTTGACAGTACCTATGGCTACACCTTC.

In this sample, this clonotype turned up many times. V and J are TRBV12-3 or TRBV12-4 and TRBJ2-3; possibly TRBD1 for D (5 bases). V was cut by 3 bases and J by 3 bases, with 13 bases left in between. The CDR3 loop spans 15 amino acids. CDR3 coding DNA: TGTGCCAGCAGTTTTAACAGGCTTGGGACAGATACGCAGTATTTT. This gives the protein CASSFNRLGTDTQYF.

This clonotype came up many times. The rearrangement links TRBV6-5 to TRBJ2-7; D tentatively fits TRBD1 or TRBD2 (5 bases each). The CDR3 spans 14 residues. V was cut by 4 bases and J by 2 bases, with 12 bases left in between. CDR1 and CDR2 from the germline V gene are MNHEY and SVGAGI. The CDR3 spells CASSFGTDAYEQYF. The CDR3 DNA is TGTGCCAGCAGTTTTGGGACGGACGCCTACGAGCAGTACTTC.

This clonotype has ten or more counts. CDR3 nucleotide sequence: TGCGCCAGCAGCCAAGGCCCGCGGGACGAGCAGTACTTC. Translated: CASSQGPRDEQYF. The rearrangement joins TRBV4-1 to TRBJ2-7, with a tentative D call TRBD2 (5 bases). The CDR3 contains 13 residues. V was clipped by 1 base and J by 5 bases, with 9 bases between them. The germline V gene encodes CDR1 MGHRA and CDR2 YSYEKL.

V gene TRBV20-1 combines with J gene TRBJ2-7; no definite D call. Germline-derived CDR1 and CDR2 are DFQATT and SNEGSKA (reference sequence). The length of the CDR3 is 13 residues. Trimming cost V 3 bases and J 3 bases, with 12 bases left between them. The CDR3 DNA sequence: TGCAGTGCTAGTTCGGATCGGAACTACGAGCAGTACTTC. It yields the protein CSASSDRNYEQYF.

This clonotype was found many times. This rearrangement joins TRBV12-3 or TRBV12-4 to TRBJ1-5; D possibly corresponds to TRBD1 (6 bases). Between the trimmed V and J ends, which lost 5 bases and 7 bases, there was a span of 15 bases. The CDR3 has 14 residues. CDR3 loop: CASSATGFVQPQHF. Here the CDR3 DNA reads TGTGCCAGCAGTGCTACAGGGTTCGTGCAGCCCCAGCATTTT.

The V and J genes are TRBV24-1 and TRBJ1-2; no definite D call. CDR3 length: 15 amino acids. Germline V gene lookup returns CDR1 KGHDR and CDR2 SFDVKD. Trimming pared 4 bases from V and 0 bases from J, leaving 11 bases between. In DNA form, the CDR3 reads TGTGCCACCAGTGAATCGAACGGAGCTAACTATGGCTACACCTTC. Residues: CATSESNGANYGYTF.